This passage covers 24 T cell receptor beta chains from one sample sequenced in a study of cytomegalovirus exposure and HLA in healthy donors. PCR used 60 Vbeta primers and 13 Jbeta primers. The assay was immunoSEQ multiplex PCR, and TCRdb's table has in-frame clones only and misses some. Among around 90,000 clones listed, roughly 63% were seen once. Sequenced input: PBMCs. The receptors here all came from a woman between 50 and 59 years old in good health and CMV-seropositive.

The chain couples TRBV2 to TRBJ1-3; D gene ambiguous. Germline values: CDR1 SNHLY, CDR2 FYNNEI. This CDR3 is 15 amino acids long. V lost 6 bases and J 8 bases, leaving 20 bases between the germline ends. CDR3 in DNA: TGTGCCAGCAGAGCTGCCTCCTTAATGGGAGACACCATATATTTT. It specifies CASRAASLMGDTIYF. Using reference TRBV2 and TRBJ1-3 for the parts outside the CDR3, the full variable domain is EPEVTQTPSHQVTQMGQEVILRCVPISNHLYFYWYRQILGQKVEFLVSFYNNEISEKSEIFDDQFSVERPDGSNFTLKIRSTKLEDSAMYFCASRAASLMGDTIYFGEGSWLTVV.

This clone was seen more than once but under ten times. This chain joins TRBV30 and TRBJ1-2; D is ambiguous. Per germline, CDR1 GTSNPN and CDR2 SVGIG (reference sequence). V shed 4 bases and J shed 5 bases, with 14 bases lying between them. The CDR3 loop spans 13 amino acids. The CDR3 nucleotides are TGTGCCTGGACCGGGATTAGGGCTTATGGCTACACCTTC. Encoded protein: CAWTGIRAYGYTF.

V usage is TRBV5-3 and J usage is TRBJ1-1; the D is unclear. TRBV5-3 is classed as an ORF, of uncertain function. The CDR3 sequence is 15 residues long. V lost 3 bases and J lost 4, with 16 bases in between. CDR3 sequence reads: CARSSHGEVGTEAFF. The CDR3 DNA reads TGTGCCAGAAGCTCGCACGGGGAGGTAGGCACTGAAGCTTTCTTT.

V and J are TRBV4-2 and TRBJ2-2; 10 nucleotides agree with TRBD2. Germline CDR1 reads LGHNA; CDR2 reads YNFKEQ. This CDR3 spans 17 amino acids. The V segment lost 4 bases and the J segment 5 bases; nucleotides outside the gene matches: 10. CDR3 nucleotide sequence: TGTGCCAGCAGCCTGGGACTAGCGCAATCGGGGACCGGGGAGCTGTTTTTT. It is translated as CASSLGLAQSGTGELFF.

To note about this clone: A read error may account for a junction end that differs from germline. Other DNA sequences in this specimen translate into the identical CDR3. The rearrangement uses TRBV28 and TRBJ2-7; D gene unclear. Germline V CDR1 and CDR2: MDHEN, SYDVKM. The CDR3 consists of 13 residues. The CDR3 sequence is CASSLVRSLEQYF. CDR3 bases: TGTGCTAGCAGTTTAGTACGGAGTCTCGAGCAGTACTTC. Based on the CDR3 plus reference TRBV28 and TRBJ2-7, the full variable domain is DVKVTQSSRYLVKRTGEKVFLECVQDMDHENMFWYRQDPGLGLRLIYFSYDVKMKEKGDIPEGYSVSREKKERFSLILESASTNQTSMYLCASSLVRSLEQYFGPGTRLTVT.

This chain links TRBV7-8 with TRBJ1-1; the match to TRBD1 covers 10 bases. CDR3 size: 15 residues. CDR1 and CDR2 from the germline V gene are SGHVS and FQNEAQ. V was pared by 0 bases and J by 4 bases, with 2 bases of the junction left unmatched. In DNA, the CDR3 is TGTGCCAGCAGCTTAGCGGGACAGGGGCTCACTGAAGCTTTCTTT. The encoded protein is CASSLAGQGLTEAFF.

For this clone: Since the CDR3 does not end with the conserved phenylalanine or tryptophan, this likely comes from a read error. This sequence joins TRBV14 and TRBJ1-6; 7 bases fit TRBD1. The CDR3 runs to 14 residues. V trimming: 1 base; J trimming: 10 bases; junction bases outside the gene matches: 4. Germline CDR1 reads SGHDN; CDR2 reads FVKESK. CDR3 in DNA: TGTGCCAGCAGCCAAGGACAGGGCGTCTCACCCCTCCACTCT. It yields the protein CASSQGQGVSPLHS.

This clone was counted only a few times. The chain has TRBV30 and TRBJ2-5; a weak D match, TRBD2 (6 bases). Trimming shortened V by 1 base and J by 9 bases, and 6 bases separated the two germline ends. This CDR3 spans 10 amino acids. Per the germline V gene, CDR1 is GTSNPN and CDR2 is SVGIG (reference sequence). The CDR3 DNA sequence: TGTGCCTGGAGTGGGAGGGCCCAGTACTTC. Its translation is CAWSGRAQYF.

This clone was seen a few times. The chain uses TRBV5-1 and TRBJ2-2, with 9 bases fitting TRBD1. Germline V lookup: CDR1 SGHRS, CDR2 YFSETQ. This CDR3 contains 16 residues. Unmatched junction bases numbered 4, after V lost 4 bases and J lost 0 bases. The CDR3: CASSLRDRANTGELFF. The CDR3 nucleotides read TGCGCCAGCAGCCTGAGGGACAGGGCGAACACCGGGGAGCTGTTTTTT.

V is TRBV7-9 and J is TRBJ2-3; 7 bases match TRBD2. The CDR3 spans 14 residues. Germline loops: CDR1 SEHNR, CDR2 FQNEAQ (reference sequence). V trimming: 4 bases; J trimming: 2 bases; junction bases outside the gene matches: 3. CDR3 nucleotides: TGTGCCAGCAGCTGGACTAGTACCACAGATACGCAGTATTTT. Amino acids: CASSWTSTTDTQYF. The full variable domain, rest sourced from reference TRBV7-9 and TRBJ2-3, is DTGVSQNPRHKITKRGQNVTFRCDPISEHNRLYWYRQTLGQGPEFLTYFQNEAQLEKSRLLSDRFSAERPKGSFSTLEIQRTEQGDSAMYLCASSWTSTTDTQYFGPGTRLTVL.

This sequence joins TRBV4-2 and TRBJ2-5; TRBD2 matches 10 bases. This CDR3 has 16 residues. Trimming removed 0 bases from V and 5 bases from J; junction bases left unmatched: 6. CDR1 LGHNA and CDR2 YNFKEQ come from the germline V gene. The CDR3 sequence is CASSQDPAGGPETQYF. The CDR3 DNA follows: TGTGCCAGCAGCCAAGACCCAGCGGGGGGGCCGGAGACCCAGTACTTC.

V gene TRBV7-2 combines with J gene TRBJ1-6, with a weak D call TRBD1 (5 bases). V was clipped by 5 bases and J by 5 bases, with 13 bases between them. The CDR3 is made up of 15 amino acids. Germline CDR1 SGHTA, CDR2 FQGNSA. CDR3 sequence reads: CASSRAGTDNSPLHF. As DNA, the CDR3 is TGTGCCAGCAGCCGTGCGGGGACCGATAATTCACCCCTCCACTTT.

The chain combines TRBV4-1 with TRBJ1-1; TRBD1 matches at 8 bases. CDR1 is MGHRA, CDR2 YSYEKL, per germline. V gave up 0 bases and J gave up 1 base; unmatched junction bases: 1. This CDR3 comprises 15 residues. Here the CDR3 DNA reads TGCGCCAGCAGCCAAGAAACAGGGGGGAACACTGAAGCTTTCTTT. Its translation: CASSQETGGNTEAFF.

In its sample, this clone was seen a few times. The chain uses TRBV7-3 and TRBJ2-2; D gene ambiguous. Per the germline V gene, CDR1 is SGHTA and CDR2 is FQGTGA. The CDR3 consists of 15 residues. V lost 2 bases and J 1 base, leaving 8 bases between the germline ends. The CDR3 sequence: CASSLASGNTGELFF. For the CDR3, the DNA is TGTGCCAGCAGCTTAGCATCAGGGAACACCGGGGAGCTGTTTTTT.

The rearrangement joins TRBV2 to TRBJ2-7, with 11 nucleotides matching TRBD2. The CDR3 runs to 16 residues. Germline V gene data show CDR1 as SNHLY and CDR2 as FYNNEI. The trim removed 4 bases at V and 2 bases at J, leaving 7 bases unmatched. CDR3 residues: CASSVATSGDTYEQYF. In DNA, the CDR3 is TGTGCCAGCAGTGTTGCGACTAGCGGGGACACCTACGAGCAGTACTTC.

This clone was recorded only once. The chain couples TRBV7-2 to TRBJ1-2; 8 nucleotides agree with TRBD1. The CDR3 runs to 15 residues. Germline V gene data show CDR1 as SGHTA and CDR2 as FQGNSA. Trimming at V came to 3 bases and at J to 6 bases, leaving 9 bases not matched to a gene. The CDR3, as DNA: TGTGCCAGCAGCTTCCGTCGACAGGGGCGGAATGGCTACACCTTC. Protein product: CASSFRRQGRNGYTF. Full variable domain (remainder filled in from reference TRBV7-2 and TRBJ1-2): GAGVSQSPSNKVTEKGKDVELRCDPISGHTALYWYRQSLGQGLEFLIYFQGNSAPDKSGLPSDRFSAERTGGSVSTLTIQRTQQEDSAVYLCASSFRRQGRNGYTFGSGTRLTVV.

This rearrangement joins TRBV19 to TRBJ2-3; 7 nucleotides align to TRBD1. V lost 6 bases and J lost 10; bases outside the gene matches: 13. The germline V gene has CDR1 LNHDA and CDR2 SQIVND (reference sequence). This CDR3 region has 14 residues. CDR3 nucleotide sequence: TGTGCCAGTAGAACGAGGGGGCCTTTGAGTGCGCAGTATTTT. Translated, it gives CASRTRGPLSAQYF. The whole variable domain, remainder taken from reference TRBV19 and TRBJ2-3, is DGGITQSPKYLFRKEGQNVTLSCEQNLNHDAMYWYRQDPGQGLRLIYYSQIVNDFQKGDIAEGYSVSREKKESFPLTVTSAQKNPTAFYLCASRTRGPLSAQYFGPGTRLTVL.

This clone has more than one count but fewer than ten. The CDR3 coding sequence is TGTGCCAGCTCACCCGACATTGAAGCTAACTATGGCTACACCTTC. Residues: CASSPDIEANYGYTF. This chain links TRBV18 with TRBJ1-2; no firm D call. CDR1 is KGHSH, CDR2 LQKENI, per germline. The CDR3 has 15 residues. Trimming took 3 bases from V and 0 from J, leaving 11 bases between them.

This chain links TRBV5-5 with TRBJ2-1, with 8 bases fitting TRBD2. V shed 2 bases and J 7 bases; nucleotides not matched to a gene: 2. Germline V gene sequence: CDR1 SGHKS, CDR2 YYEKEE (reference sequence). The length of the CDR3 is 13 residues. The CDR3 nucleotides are TGTGCCAGCAGCTTTAGCGGGGTAAATGAGCAGTTCTTC. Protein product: CASSFSGVNEQFF.

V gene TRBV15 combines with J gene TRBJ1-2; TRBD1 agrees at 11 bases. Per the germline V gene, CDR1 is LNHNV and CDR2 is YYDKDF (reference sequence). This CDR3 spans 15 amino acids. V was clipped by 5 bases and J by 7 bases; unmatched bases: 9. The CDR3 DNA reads TGTGCCACCAGCTCCCCGGACAGGGGGCGTAGTGGCTACACCTTC. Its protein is CATSSPDRGRSGYTF.

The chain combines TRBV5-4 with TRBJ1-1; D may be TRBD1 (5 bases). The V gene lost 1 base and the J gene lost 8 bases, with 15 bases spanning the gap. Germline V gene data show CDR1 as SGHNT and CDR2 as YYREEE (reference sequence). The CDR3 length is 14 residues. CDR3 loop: CASSLPGDGVEAFF. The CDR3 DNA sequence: TGTGCCAGCAGCTTGCCGGGGGACGGGGTCGAAGCTTTCTTT.

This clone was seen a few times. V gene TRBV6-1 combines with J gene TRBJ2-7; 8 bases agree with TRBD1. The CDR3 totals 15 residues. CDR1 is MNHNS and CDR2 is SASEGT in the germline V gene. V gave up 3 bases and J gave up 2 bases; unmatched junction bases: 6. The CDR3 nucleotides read TGTGCCAGCAGTGATCAAGACAGGGGCCCCTACGAGCAGTACTTC. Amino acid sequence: CASSDQDRGPYEQYF.

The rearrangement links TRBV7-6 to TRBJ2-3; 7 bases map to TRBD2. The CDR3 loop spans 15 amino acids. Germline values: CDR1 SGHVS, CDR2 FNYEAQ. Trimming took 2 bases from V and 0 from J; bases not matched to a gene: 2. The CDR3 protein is CASSLREGSTDTQYF. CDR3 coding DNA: TGTGCCAGCAGCTTAAGGGAGGGGAGCACAGATACGCAGTATTTT.

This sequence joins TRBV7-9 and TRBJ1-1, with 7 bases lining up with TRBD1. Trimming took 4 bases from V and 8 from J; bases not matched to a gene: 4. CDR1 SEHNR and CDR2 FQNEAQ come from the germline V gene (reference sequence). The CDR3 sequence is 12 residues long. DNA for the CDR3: TGTGCCAGCAGCTCAGAGACAGGGGAAGCTTTCTTT. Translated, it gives CASSSETGEAFF.